One and the same sample provided the 6 T cell receptor beta chains below, sequenced in a study of beta chain features in type 1 diabetes. Study-level points and caveats: In all four CD4+ subsets, TCRB CDR3 length was significantly, moderately reduced in type 1 diabetes.

The isolated RNA, all of it, was reverse transcribed, so expressed TCRB transcripts were what got sequenced. Data came from immunoSEQ multiplex PCR; TCRdb stores just in-frame clones and leaves some out. This sample has around 250,000 clones, with about 24% found just once. Their recognized antigens are unknown. The sequenced sample consisted of naive CD4+ T cells from blood. The receptors come from a woman aged 30 to 39 with type 1 diabetes.

This clone occurred a few times. J is TRBJ2-2 and V is TRBV6-7; TRBD2 aligns across 10 bases. TRBV6-7 is an ORF for which the function is uncertain. V shed 5 bases and J 6 bases; nucleotides not matched to a gene: 12. There are 17 residues in the CDR3. The DNA of the CDR3 is TGTGCCAGCAGTAGTGATCAGCGGGAGGGCCAGGCCGGGGAGCTGTTTTTT. Its protein is CASSSDQREGQAGELFF.

The V gene is TRBV29-1, the J gene TRBJ1-2, with 8 positions matching TRBD1. The length of the CDR3 is 14 residues. From germline, CDR1 is SQVTM and CDR2 ANQGSEA. Trimming removed 5 bases from V and 3 bases from J; junction bases left unmatched: 8. As DNA, the CDR3 is TGCAGCGTTCTATCCGGGACAGGAGACTATGGCTACACCTTC. Translated: CSVLSGTGDYGYTF.

V is TRBV29-1 and J is TRBJ2-7, with 9 bases matching TRBD2. V dropped 7 bases and J dropped 5; count of bases not matched to a gene: 9. CDR3 length: 13 amino acids. Per the germline V gene, CDR1 is SQVTM and CDR2 is ANQGSEA. This chain's CDR3 is CSALSGSHNEQYF. CDR3 nucleotide sequence: TGCAGCGCCCTTAGCGGGAGCCACAACGAGCAGTACTTC.

V and J are TRBV4-1 and TRBJ2-1; 8 positions match TRBD2. CDR1 is MGHRA, CDR2 YSYEKL, per germline. CDR3 length: 14 residues. J was trimmed by 0 bases and V by 8 bases; bases with no gene match: 3. The DNA for the CDR3 is TGCGCCAGCCGACTAGCGCGCTCCTACAATGAGCAGTTCTTC. It encodes CASRLARSYNEQFF.

The CDR3 nucleotides read TGTGCCAGCAGTTTAATCCTAGCGGGCAATGAGCAGTTCTTC. Translating it yields CASSLILAGNEQFF. The chain employs TRBV28 and TRBJ2-1, with 8 bases that match TRBD2. Germline CDR1 is MDHEN and CDR2 is SYDVKM. Germline trimming cut 2 bases from V and 6 bases from J; bases unmatched to any gene: 3. CDR3 length: 14 residues.

This clone was seen only a few times. The chain employs TRBV29-1 and TRBJ2-1, with 8 bases identical to TRBD2. The V gene's germline CDR1 is SQVTM and CDR2 ANQGSEA. Trimming took 4 bases from V and 9 from J; bases not matched to a gene: 14. The CDR3 is 15 amino acids. CDR3 loop: CSVAGSGVSKGEQFF. CDR3 sequence (DNA): TGCAGCGTTGCGGGTAGCGGGGTGTCTAAGGGTGAGCAGTTCTTC.